This T cell receptor (beta chain) was identified in a study of cytomegalovirus exposure and HLA in healthy donors. Study background: A previous analysis identified about 110 million unique TCR beta sequences derived from about 180 million T cells.

As for this clone: The antigen is not known.

V lost 0 bases and J lost 7, with 13 bases in between. The germline V gene has CDR1 SGDLS and CDR2 YYNGEE. The length of the CDR3 is 15 residues. The study's findings and limits: Links to common viral pathogens appeared, in a later analysis, for several of the most significant clusters. Later analysis associated a missense DCLRE1C variant with TCR beta V- and J-gene trimming.

This PCR relied on a set of 60 Vbeta primers and 13 Jbeta primers. Only in-frame clones appear in the TCRdb table, and some are missing; sequencing was by immunoSEQ multiplex PCR. Of under 150,000 clones listed, under 80% were seen once; the top ten hold around 3.9%. The sample consisted of PBMCs. The chain links TRBV9 to TRBJ1-4, with D uncertain. The TCR was taken from a woman aged 40 to 49 in good health and CMV-seropositive. The DNA of the CDR3 is TGTGCCAGCAGCGTAGGGGGAGGGCTTCGTGAAAAACTGTTTTTT. This translates into CASSVGGGLREKLFF.